This TCR beta chain was observed in a study of blood T cells in healthy people across ages. Per-sample PBMC isolation yielded at least 6.5 million cells. Combining a sample-barcoded 5' primer with a J-beta primer mix, a second PCR ran for about 6 to 11 cycles. The authors tagged each cDNA molecule using a template-switch adaptor with 12 random nucleotides. MiXCR, run by TCRdb on the 5' RACE reads, gives a single entry per CDR3 protein. The table has over 1.5 million distinct CDR3 sequences, about 50% seen once; the top ten hold over 2%. The CDR3 loop spans 15 amino acids. Germline V gene data show CDR1 as MNHNY and CDR2 as SVGAGI (reference sequence). V lost 6 bases and J lost 7, with 19 bases in between.

J is TRBJ2-1 and V is TRBV6-6; the D call may be TRBD1 or TRBD2 (5 bases each). This receptor was taken from a woman aged 40-49 years in good health. The specimen sequenced was blood. CDR3 DNA sequence: TGTGCCAGCAGACCACTAACACCCGGGACGAATGAGCAGTTCTTC. Translation gives CASRPLTPGTNEQFF.